This TCR beta chain came from a study of CD8+ T cells in alopecia areata. Study in general: C3H/HeJ graft donors with spontaneous alopecia, aged about 6-12 months, supplied skin that was transplanted onto female C3H/HeJ mice aged about 7-10 weeks.

As to this clone: The gene names here belong to mouse.

Following extraction, RNA underwent reverse transcription to cDNA, which served as the sequencing template. Libraries were prepared by immunoSEQ multiplex PCR; TCRdb keeps only in-frame clonotypes and omits some of them. The data show about 110,000 clones, with none appearing a single time. This clonotype was obtained from a C3H/HeJ mouse with alopecia areata. For the strain, the MHC haplotype given is H2-k. The sample consisted of lesional skin.

The CDR3 bases that were read are TGTGCCAGCAGTGGCCGGGACAACCTTTCCAACGAA. This encodes CASSGRDNLSNE. The CDR3 reads in full as CASSGRDNLSNERLFF. The chain employs TRBV13-3 and TRBJ1-4; D possibly corresponds to TRBD1 (6 bases). The CDR3 end lies 4 residues beyond the end of the read and is filled in from the germline J gene. CDR1 and CDR2 from the germline V gene are NNHDY and SYVADS. The CDR3 runs 16 residues. The V end lost 3 bases, the J end lost 0 bases, and 12 bases lay between the germline ends.